This T cell receptor beta chain was recorded in a study of blood T cell repertoires in COVID-19. This clone was observed a few times. The data were produced by immunoSEQ multiplex PCR, yet TCRdb's version contains in-frame clones alone and is incomplete. Here the sample spans 130,000 to 150,000 clones, around four fifths being singletons. Germline CDR1 SGHRS, CDR2 YFSETQ. This CDR3 contains 14 residues. V lost 0 bases and J 3 bases, leaving 9 bases between the germline ends. Sequenced sample: PBMCs or T cells enriched from blood (not recorded which). The chain combines TRBV5-1 with TRBJ2-5, with unresolved D. The receptor was isolated from a woman between 35 and 50 years old who had recovered from COVID-19. The CDR3 reads CASSLAGYEETQYF. The CDR3 region has the DNA TGCGCCAGCAGCTTGGCAGGCTACGAAGAGACCCAGTACTTC.